The T cell receptor beta chain under discussion was sequenced for a study of control samples from healthy donors and cancer patients. TCRdb's table, derived via immunoSEQ multiplex PCR, lists solely in-frame clones and lacks some. The sample records about 130,000 clones, approximately 89% being singletons. In germline, CDR1 is SGHTA, CDR2 FQGTGA. Trimming stripped 5 bases from V and 16 bases from J, with 18 bases between. The CDR3 is made up of 12 amino acids. The chain links TRBV7-3 to TRBJ2-1; D remains unclear. This receptor was obtained from a man between 45 and 60 years old with head and neck cancer. The sample comprised PBMCs. The CDR3 region has the DNA TGTGCCAGCAGCCCTCAAGGACCGCTGCTATTCTTC. The encoded protein is CASSPQGPLLFF.